The clone carrying this TCR beta chain was counted at least ten times. Its specificity is unknown. The data originate from a study of T cells in Graves' hyperthyroidism and ophthalmopathy. About the research overall: The blood sample was taken at first diagnosis, before treatment began.

Pregnant or lactating patients were excluded, as were those with uncontrolled infection or other autoimmune disease. Cells are PBMCs isolated from around 9.4 ml of fresh blood. Study outcomes and limitations: Ophthalmopathy was model-predicted a median around seven months pre-onset.

What was amplified from RNA transcripts were TCR beta CDR3 regions. The TCR CDR3 was amplified in a first-round RT-PCR using the HTBI primer set. TCRdb used MiXCR to reprocess the multiplex PCR reads, holding one entry per CDR3 protein. This sample has approximately 690,000 distinct CDR3 sequences; about 15% occur once, and the top ten carry approximately 12%. Germline loops: CDR1 MDHEN, CDR2 SYDVKM. The CDR3 length is 13 residues. V lost 3 bases to trimming and J lost 4 bases, with 9 bases between them. The rearrangement uses TRBV28 and TRBJ1-2; possibly TRBD1 for D (5 bases). The specimen sequenced was blood. This clonotype originated in a woman between 45 and 60 years old with Graves' ophthalmopathy. The CDR3 region is CASSFPGPYGYTF. CDR3 coding DNA: TGTGCCAGCAGTTTCCCAGGGCCCTATGGCTACACCTTC.